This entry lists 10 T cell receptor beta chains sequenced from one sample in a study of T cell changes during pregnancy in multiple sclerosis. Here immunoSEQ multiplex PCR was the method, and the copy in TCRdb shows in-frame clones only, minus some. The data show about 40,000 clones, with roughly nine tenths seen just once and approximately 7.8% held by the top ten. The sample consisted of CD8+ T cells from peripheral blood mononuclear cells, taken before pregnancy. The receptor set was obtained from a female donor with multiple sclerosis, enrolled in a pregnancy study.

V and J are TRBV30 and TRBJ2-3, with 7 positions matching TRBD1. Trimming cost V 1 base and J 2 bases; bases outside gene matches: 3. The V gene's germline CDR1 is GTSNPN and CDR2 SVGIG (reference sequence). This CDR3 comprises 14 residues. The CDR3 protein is CAWSGGQDTDTQYF. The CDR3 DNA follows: TGTGCCTGGAGTGGAGGACAGGACACAGATACGCAGTATTTT.

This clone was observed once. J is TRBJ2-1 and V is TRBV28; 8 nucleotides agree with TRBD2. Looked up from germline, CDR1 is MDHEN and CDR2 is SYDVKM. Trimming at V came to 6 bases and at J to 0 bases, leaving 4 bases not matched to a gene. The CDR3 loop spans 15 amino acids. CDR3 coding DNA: TGTGCCAGCAGCATAAGCGGGAGCTCCTACAATGAGCAGTTCTTC. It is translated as CASSISGSSYNEQFF. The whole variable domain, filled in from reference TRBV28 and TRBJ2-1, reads DVKVTQSSRYLVKRTGEKVFLECVQDMDHENMFWYRQDPGLGLRLIYFSYDVKMKEKGDIPEGYSVSREKKERFSLILESASTNQTSMYLCASSISGSSYNEQFFGPGTRLTVL.

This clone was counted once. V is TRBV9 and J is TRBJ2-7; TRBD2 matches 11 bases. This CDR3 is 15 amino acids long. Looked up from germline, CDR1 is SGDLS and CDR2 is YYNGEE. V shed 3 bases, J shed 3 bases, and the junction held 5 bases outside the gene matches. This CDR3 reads CASSASSGGYYEQYF. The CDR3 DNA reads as TGTGCCAGCAGCGCCTCTAGCGGGGGGTACTACGAGCAGTACTTC. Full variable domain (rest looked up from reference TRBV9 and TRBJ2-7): DSGVTQTPKHLITATGQRVTLRCSPRSGDLSVYWYQQSLDQGLQFLIQYYNGEERAKGNILERFSAQQFPDLHSELNLSSLELGDSALYFCASSASSGGYYEQYFGPGTRLTVT.

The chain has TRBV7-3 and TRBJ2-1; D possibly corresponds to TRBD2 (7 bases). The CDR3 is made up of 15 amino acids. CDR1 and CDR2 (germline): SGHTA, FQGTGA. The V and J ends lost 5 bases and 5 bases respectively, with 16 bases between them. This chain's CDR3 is CASSPLGGGHNEQFF. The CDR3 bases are TGTGCCAGCAGCCCTCTAGGGGGGGGGCACAATGAGCAGTTCTTC. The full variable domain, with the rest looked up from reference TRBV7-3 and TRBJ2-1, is GAGVSQTPSNKVTEKGKYVELRCDPISGHTALYWYRQSLGQGPEFLIYFQGTGAADDSGLPNDRFFAVRPEGSVSTLKIQRTERGDSAVYLCASSPLGGGHNEQFFGPGTRLTVL.

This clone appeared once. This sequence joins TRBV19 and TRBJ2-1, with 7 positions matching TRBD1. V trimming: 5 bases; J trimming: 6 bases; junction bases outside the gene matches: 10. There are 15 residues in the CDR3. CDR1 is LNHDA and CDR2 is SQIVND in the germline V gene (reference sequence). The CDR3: CASSLIQGVRNEQFF. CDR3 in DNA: TGTGCCAGTAGTTTAATTCAGGGGGTACGCAATGAGCAGTTCTTC. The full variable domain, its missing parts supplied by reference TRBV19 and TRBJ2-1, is DGGITQSPKYLFRKEGQNVTLSCEQNLNHDAMYWYRQDPGQGLRLIYYSQIVNDFQKGDIAEGYSVSREKKESFPLTVTSAQKNPTAFYLCASSLIQGVRNEQFFGPGTRLTVL.

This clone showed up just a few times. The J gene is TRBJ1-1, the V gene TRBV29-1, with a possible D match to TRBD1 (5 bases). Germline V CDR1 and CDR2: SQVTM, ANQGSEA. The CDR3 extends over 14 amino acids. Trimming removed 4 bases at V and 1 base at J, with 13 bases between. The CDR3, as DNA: TGCAGCGTTGGTAGGGCAGGGCGGAACACTGAAGCTTTCTTT. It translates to CSVGRAGRNTEAFF.

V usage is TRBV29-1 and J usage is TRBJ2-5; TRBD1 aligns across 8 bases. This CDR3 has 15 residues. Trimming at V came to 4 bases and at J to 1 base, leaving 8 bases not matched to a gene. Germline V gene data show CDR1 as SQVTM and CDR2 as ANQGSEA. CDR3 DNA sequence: TGCAGCGTTGTGGGGACAGGTTGGCTCCAAGAGACCCAGTACTTC. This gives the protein CSVVGTGWLQETQYF.

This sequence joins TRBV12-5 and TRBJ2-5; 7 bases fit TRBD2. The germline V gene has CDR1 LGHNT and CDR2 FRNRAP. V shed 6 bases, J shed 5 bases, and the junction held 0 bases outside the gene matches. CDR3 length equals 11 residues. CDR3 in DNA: TGTGCTAGTGGCGGGGGGGAGACCCAGTACTTC. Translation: CASGGGETQYF.

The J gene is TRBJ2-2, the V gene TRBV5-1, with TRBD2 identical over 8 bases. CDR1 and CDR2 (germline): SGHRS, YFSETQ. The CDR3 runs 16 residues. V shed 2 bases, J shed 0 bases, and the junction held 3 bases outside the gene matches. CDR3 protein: CASSLIAGSNTGELFF. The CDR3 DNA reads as TGCGCCAGCAGCTTAATAGCGGGATCGAACACCGGGGAGCTGTTTTTT. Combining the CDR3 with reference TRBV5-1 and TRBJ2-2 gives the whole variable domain KAGVTQTPRYLIKTRGQQVTLSCSPISGHRSVSWYQQTPGQGLQFLFEYFSETQRNKGNFPGRFSGRQFSNSRSEMNVSTLELGDSALYLCASSLIAGSNTGELFFGEGSRLTVL.

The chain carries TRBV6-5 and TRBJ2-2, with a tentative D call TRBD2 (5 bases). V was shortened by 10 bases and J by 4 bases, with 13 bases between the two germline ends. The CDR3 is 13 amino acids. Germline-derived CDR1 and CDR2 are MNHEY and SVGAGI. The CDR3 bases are TGTGCCACCCACGGACTGGGCACCGGGGAGCTGTTTTTT. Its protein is CATHGLGTGELFF.